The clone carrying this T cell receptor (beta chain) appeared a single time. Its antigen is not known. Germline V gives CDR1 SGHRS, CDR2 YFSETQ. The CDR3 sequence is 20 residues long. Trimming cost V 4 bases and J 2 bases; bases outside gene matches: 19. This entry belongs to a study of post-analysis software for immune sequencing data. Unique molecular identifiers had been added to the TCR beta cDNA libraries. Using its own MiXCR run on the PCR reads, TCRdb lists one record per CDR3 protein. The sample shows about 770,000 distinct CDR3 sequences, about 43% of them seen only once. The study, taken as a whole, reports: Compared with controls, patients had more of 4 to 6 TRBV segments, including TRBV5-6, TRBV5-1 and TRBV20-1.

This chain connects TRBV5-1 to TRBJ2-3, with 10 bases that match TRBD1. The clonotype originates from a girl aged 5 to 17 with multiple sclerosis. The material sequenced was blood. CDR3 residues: CASSSRTGGVGFTSTDTQYF. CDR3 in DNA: TGCGCCAGCAGCAGCAGGACAGGGGGTGTCGGGTTCACTTCCACAGATACGCAGTATTTT.